A single sample gave rise to the 22 T cell receptor beta chains below, sequenced in a study of cytotoxic CD8 clonotypes in ibrutinib-treated CLL. Clones were sequenced by immunoSEQ multiplex PCR, and TCRdb holds only the in-frame ones, with some missing. The table has 200,000 to 250,000 clones, 75% to 85% seen once. The sequenced sample was PBMCs, obtained after 12 months of ibrutinib treatment. These receptors came from a human donor with chronic lymphocytic leukemia.

The gene calls are TRBV4-1 and TRBJ2-7, with D possibly matching TRBD2 (6 bases). Germline loops: CDR1 MGHRA, CDR2 YSYEKL. Trimming shortened V by 1 base and J by 8 bases, and 12 bases separated the two germline ends. The CDR3 has 13 amino acids. CDR3 DNA: TGCGCCAGCAGCCAAGCCGGGGCGGGAAAGCAGTACTTC. Protein product: CASSQAGAGKQYF.

The V and J genes are TRBV2 and TRBJ1-2, with D maybe TRBD1 (6 bases). The germline V and J ends were trimmed by 5 bases and 3 bases, with 10 bases remaining between them. Per the germline V gene, CDR1 is SNHLY and CDR2 is FYNNEI. CDR3 length: 13 amino acids. Written as DNA, the CDR3 is TGTGCCAGCAGTCCAGGGGAGGACTATGGCTACACCTTC. It translates to CASSPGEDYGYTF.

This chain uses TRBV6-6 with TRBJ2-7; the match to TRBD1 covers 10 bases. J lost 5 bases, V lost 5 bases, and 9 bases had no gene match. Germline V gene lookup returns CDR1 MNHNY and CDR2 SVGAGI (reference sequence). The length of the CDR3 is 15 residues. CDR3 in amino acids: CASSLRQGARDEQYF. Here the CDR3 DNA reads TGTGCCAGCAGTCTGCGACAGGGGGCTCGGGACGAGCAGTACTTC.

The rearrangement links TRBV7-9 to TRBJ2-5; the D gene is possibly TRBD2 (5 bases). The germline CDR1 and CDR2 sequences are SEHNR and FQNEAQ (reference sequence). The CDR3 is made up of 16 amino acids. Trimming left V 4 bases short and J 3 bases short, with 18 bases between. The CDR3 sequence is CASSSWGWAREETQYF. CDR3 coding DNA: TGTGCCAGCAGCTCATGGGGATGGGCGCGGGAAGAGACCCAGTACTTC.

The V call is TRBV5-1, the J call TRBJ2-3; TRBD2 agrees at 9 bases. J was trimmed by 0 bases and V by 0 bases; bases with no gene match: 2. The CDR3 sequence is 16 residues long. Germline loops: CDR1 SGHRS, CDR2 YFSETQ. CDR3 bases: TGCGCCAGCAGCTTGGGCGCGGGAGGGAGCACAGATACGCAGTATTTT. Translating gives CASSLGAGGSTDTQYF.

The chain links TRBV6-6 to TRBJ2-7; 10 bases agree with TRBD1. Germline V gene data show CDR1 as MNHNY and CDR2 as SVGAGI (reference sequence). CDR3 length: 15 amino acids. V was clipped by 5 bases and J by 3 bases; unmatched bases: 7. This CDR3 is CASSPTGGSDYEQYF. The CDR3, as DNA: TGTGCCAGCAGTCCGACAGGGGGCTCCGACTACGAGCAGTACTTC.

V gene TRBV6-1 combines with J gene TRBJ1-1; the match to TRBD1 covers 7 bases. Per the germline V gene, CDR1 is MNHNS and CDR2 is SASEGT. CDR3 length: 15 amino acids. After removal of 5 bases from V and 3 bases from J, the junction contained 9 bases not matched to a gene. CDR3 protein: CASSRTGVSDTEAFF. The CDR3 DNA reads TGTGCCAGCAGTCGAACAGGGGTTTCGGACACTGAAGCTTTCTTT.

This chain links TRBV6-5 with TRBJ2-1, with D maybe TRBD2 (5 bases). Per the germline V gene, CDR1 is MNHEY and CDR2 is SVGAGI. V was shortened by 4 bases and J by 14 bases, with 15 bases between the two germline ends. CDR3 length: 12 amino acids. The CDR3 coding sequence is TGTGCCAGCAGTTCCGAACTTGAGGGAGAGTTCTTC. This translates into CASSSELEGEFF.

This chain links TRBV6-5 with TRBJ2-1; 8 nucleotides match TRBD2. CDR1 is MNHEY and CDR2 is SVGAGI in the germline V gene. This CDR3 has 14 residues. V shed 6 bases, J shed 4 bases, and the junction held 5 bases outside the gene matches. The CDR3 sequence is CASRYGTRYNEQFF. Here the CDR3 DNA reads TGTGCCAGCAGGTACGGGACTAGGTACAATGAGCAGTTCTTC.

This clone was seen only a few times. This chain joins TRBV19 and TRBJ2-7; TRBD2 might be the D (6 bases). Germline loops: CDR1 LNHDA, CDR2 SQIVND (reference sequence). V was pared by 10 bases and J by 0 bases, with 22 bases between. The CDR3 has 16 residues. Here the CDR3 DNA reads TGTGCCACCAAGAACCCGAGCGGGCCCAGCTCCTACGAGCAGTACTTC. Residues: CATKNPSGPSSYEQYF. The whole variable domain, remainder taken from reference TRBV19 and TRBJ2-7, is DGGITQSPKYLFRKEGQNVTLSCEQNLNHDAMYWYRQDPGQGLRLIYYSQIVNDFQKGDIAEGYSVSREKKESFPLTVTSAQKNPTAFYLCATKNPSGPSSYEQYFGPGTRLTVT.

This clone was found a few times. This chain uses TRBV4-1 with TRBJ1-2; unclear D gene. Trimming removed 4 bases from V and 8 bases from J, with 17 bases in between. Germline V gene sequence: CDR1 MGHRA, CDR2 YSYEKL. The CDR3 has 14 residues. CDR3 loop: CASSRRSSSQGYTF. The CDR3 bases are TGCGCCAGCAGCCGGAGGTCGAGCAGTCAGGGCTACACCTTC.

This chain connects TRBV11-3 to TRBJ2-3; 11 nucleotides agree with TRBD1. J was trimmed by 4 bases and V by 5 bases; bases with no gene match: 5. Germline V lookup: CDR1 SGHNT, CDR2 YENEEA. The CDR3 is 15 residues long. Written as DNA, the CDR3 is TGTGCCAGCAGCCGGACAGGGGGCGCGGCAGATACGCAGTATTTT. It encodes CASSRTGGAADTQYF.

CDR3 nucleotides: TGTGCCAGCAGTTCAGGGGTAGGAGAGACCCAGTACTTC. It translates to CASSSGVGETQYF. V usage is TRBV27 and J usage is TRBJ2-5; a weak D match, TRBD1 (6 bases). In germline, CDR1 is MNHEY, CDR2 SMNVEV (reference sequence). V was shortened by 4 bases and J by 4 bases, with 10 bases between the two germline ends. The CDR3 runs 13 residues.

The chain combines TRBV19 with TRBJ2-7, with 9 positions matching TRBD1. Per germline, CDR1 LNHDA and CDR2 SQIVND (reference sequence). The CDR3 is 14 residues long. With V trimmed by 7 bases and J by 0 bases, 4 bases remained unmatched. This chain's CDR3 is CASTPDRGSYEQYF. The CDR3 DNA reads TGTGCCAGTACCCCGGACAGGGGCTCCTACGAGCAGTACTTC.

The chain carries TRBV11-3 and TRBJ1-1; D possibly corresponds to TRBD1 (5 bases). Deletions cut 5 bases from V and 1 base from J, with 11 bases between. CDR1 SGHNT and CDR2 YENEEA come from the germline V gene. The CDR3 totals 14 residues. The CDR3 loop is CASSPRAGNTEAFF. The CDR3 DNA is TGTGCCAGCAGCCCCAGGGCCGGGAACACTGAAGCTTTCTTT.

V is TRBV10-3 and J is TRBJ2-1; 14 nucleotides line up with TRBD2. Germline V lookup: CDR1 ENHRY, CDR2 SYGVKD. The CDR3 extends over 15 amino acids. V was pared by 6 bases and J by 8 bases, with 6 bases of the junction left unmatched. This chain's CDR3 is CAISTTSGRDYEQFF. CDR3 nucleotides: TGTGCCATCAGCACGACTAGCGGGAGGGACTATGAGCAGTTCTTC.

The chain links TRBV30 to TRBJ1-1; 7 bases map to TRBD1. CDR3 length equals 13 residues. Germline values: CDR1 GTSNPN, CDR2 SVGIG (reference sequence). Trimming removed 2 bases from V and 3 bases from J; junction bases left unmatched: 3. The CDR3 region is CAWSYDRDTEAFF. The CDR3 DNA reads as TGTGCCTGGAGTTACGACAGGGACACTGAAGCTTTCTTT.

V usage is TRBV28 and J usage is TRBJ2-6; D remains unclear. V lost 8 bases and J lost 0, with 5 bases in between. CDR1 and CDR2 (germline): MDHEN, SYDVKM. The CDR3 has 13 residues. CDR3 DNA sequence: TGTGCCAGCTATACCTCTGGGGCCAACGTCCTGACTTTC. Its translation: CASYTSGANVLTF. The complete variable domain, with remaining parts taken from reference TRBV28 and TRBJ2-6, reads DVKVTQSSRYLVKRTGEKVFLECVQDMDHENMFWYRQDPGLGLRLIYFSYDVKMKEKGDIPEGYSVSREKKERFSLILESASTNQTSMYLCASYTSGANVLTFGAGSRLTVL.

V is TRBV21-1 and J is TRBJ2-1; the table's D call, TRBD1, was not checked against the DNA. TRBV21-1 is designated a pseudogene. The CDR3 is made up of 17 amino acids. The CDR3 here is CASSHSTGTGAYNEQFF. The CDR3 DNA sequence: TGTGCCAGCAGCCACTCGACCGGGACAGGTGCCTACAATGAGCAGTTCTTC.

This clone was observed a few times. The V call is TRBV5-1, the J call TRBJ2-2; the D is unclear. The germline V gene encodes CDR1 SGHRS and CDR2 YFSETQ. The V end was cut by 5 bases, the J end by 2 bases, with 16 bases between. This CDR3 has 16 amino acids. Here the CDR3 reads CASRENAGLNTGELFF. The CDR3 bases are TGCGCCAGCAGGGAAAACGCAGGCCTTAACACCGGGGAGCTGTTTTTT.

The chain employs TRBV30 and TRBJ1-5; D is possibly TRBD1 (5 bases). CDR1 is GTSNPN and CDR2 is SVGIG in the germline V gene (reference sequence). This CDR3 spans 15 amino acids. Trimming shortened V by 3 bases and J by 3 bases, and 15 bases separated the two germline ends. Here the CDR3 DNA reads TGTGCCTGGAGGTCGGCAGGGAAGGCCAATCAGCCCCAGCATTTT. Translation: CAWRSAGKANQPQHF.

The rearrangement links TRBV7-2 to TRBJ1-1; the D is unclear. With 1 base removed from V and 7 bases from J, the gap between germline ends came to 7 bases. The CDR3 has 12 residues. Germline CDR1 and CDR2: SGHTA and FQGNSA. The CDR3 loop reads CASSLVWGEAFF. CDR3 bases: TGTGCCAGCAGCTTAGTATGGGGTGAAGCTTTCTTT.